This T cell receptor beta chain derives from a study of Tregs in tolerant kidney transplant recipients (dated by TCRdb to between 2018 and 2021). Looking at the study overall: The study applied TCRbeta sequencing to find donor-specific regulatory T cells before combined kidney and bone marrow transplantation and then followed those same cells after transplant.

CDR1 is given as SGHRS and CDR2 as YFSETQ, both from the germline V gene. The V end gives up 7 bases and the J end 7 bases, leaving 7 bases in the junction not matched to a gene. Measured from the cysteine to the phenylalanine, the CDR3 is 14 residues long. Solely the CDR3 DNA is kept, with 42 bases framed from the first base. For TCRbeta CDR3 sequencing, genomic DNA was extracted from sorted cells using the QIAGEN DNeasy Blood and Tissue Kit. High-throughput TCRbeta CDR3 sequencing, including PCR amplification with bias correction and internal controls, was performed commercially through immunoSEQ. The source study handled its data this way. Unique productive TCRbeta sequences were defined by CDR3 nucleotide sequence where primers matched, and otherwise by CDR3 amino acid sequence together with Vbeta and Jbeta genes. To correct sorting error, sequences shared between sorted populations at a frequency ratio of 2:1 or less were removed; the rest were assigned to the higher population. A sequence was defined as donor-reactive if the sequence was expanded at least 5-fold in CFSE-low cells compared with unstimulated cells and had a frequency of at least 0.01% in CFSE-low cells. Repertoire divergence was quantified by Jensen-Shannon divergence calculated from the top 100 TCRbeta sequences ranked by frequency. When a sample had multiple sequencing runs, each run was corrected for sorting error separately and the runs were then pooled. TCRdb mirrors the immuneACCESS table, restricted to in-frame sequences. Some clones are absent from its copies; in checked studies, under half trace to an unresolved V gene, and the reason for the others is unknown. The V and J calls and clone size are taken from that table; D and trimming were inferred from the DNA. The sample has 100,000 or so clones on record, more than 85% of them singletons. 1.5% to 2% of the sample rests with the top ten.

Regarding this clone: It has no known antigen specificity. Per-base quality was not reported, and no clone a single base away is much larger than it.

General study outcomes and caveats: The most biologically relevant and donor-specific TCRbeta repertoire appeared to be identified by expanding Tregs with activated donor B cells. In tolerant patients, the expansion of donor-specific Tregs was greater than global Treg expansion, suggesting that the expansion was antigen-driven rather than nonspecific. Because only a small number of patients were included, the study had limitations, and the results will need to be validated in larger populations as well as under other immunosuppression protocols. For some patients, the PCR primers changed as time went on, which meant samples from those patients could not be compared with one another at the nucleotide level. Biological reproducibility was not directly assessed, although technical replication error appeared to be minimal.

Related donors were used in the transplants with nonmyeloablative bone marrow transplantation, and mixed chimerism was transient in the human trials. Thawed PBMCs were FACS-sorted into unstimulated Tregs (CD4+CD25+CD127-), CD4+ non-Tregs (CD4+CD25-), CD4 cells and CD8 cells. The patients were a handful of recipients of combined kidney and bone marrow transplants from the ITN036ST trial, and samples were available only for these trial subjects. Healthy control blood was processed by Ficoll density gradient to PBMCs and cryopreserved; patient PBMCs were collected before and after transplant. Sample: CD4+ T cells from blood (PBMCs), taken 12 months after the transplant. This sequence originates from a human patient who received a combined kidney and bone marrow transplant. Once a transplant has taken place, some T cells may be donor derived. The chain was built from TRBV5-1 and TRBJ2-7; TRBD2 aligns with 14 central bases. The CDR3 protein: CASRGTSGGGEQYF. In nucleotides, the sequence is TGCGCCAGCCGGGGGACTAGCGGGGGTGGAGAGCAGTACTTC.